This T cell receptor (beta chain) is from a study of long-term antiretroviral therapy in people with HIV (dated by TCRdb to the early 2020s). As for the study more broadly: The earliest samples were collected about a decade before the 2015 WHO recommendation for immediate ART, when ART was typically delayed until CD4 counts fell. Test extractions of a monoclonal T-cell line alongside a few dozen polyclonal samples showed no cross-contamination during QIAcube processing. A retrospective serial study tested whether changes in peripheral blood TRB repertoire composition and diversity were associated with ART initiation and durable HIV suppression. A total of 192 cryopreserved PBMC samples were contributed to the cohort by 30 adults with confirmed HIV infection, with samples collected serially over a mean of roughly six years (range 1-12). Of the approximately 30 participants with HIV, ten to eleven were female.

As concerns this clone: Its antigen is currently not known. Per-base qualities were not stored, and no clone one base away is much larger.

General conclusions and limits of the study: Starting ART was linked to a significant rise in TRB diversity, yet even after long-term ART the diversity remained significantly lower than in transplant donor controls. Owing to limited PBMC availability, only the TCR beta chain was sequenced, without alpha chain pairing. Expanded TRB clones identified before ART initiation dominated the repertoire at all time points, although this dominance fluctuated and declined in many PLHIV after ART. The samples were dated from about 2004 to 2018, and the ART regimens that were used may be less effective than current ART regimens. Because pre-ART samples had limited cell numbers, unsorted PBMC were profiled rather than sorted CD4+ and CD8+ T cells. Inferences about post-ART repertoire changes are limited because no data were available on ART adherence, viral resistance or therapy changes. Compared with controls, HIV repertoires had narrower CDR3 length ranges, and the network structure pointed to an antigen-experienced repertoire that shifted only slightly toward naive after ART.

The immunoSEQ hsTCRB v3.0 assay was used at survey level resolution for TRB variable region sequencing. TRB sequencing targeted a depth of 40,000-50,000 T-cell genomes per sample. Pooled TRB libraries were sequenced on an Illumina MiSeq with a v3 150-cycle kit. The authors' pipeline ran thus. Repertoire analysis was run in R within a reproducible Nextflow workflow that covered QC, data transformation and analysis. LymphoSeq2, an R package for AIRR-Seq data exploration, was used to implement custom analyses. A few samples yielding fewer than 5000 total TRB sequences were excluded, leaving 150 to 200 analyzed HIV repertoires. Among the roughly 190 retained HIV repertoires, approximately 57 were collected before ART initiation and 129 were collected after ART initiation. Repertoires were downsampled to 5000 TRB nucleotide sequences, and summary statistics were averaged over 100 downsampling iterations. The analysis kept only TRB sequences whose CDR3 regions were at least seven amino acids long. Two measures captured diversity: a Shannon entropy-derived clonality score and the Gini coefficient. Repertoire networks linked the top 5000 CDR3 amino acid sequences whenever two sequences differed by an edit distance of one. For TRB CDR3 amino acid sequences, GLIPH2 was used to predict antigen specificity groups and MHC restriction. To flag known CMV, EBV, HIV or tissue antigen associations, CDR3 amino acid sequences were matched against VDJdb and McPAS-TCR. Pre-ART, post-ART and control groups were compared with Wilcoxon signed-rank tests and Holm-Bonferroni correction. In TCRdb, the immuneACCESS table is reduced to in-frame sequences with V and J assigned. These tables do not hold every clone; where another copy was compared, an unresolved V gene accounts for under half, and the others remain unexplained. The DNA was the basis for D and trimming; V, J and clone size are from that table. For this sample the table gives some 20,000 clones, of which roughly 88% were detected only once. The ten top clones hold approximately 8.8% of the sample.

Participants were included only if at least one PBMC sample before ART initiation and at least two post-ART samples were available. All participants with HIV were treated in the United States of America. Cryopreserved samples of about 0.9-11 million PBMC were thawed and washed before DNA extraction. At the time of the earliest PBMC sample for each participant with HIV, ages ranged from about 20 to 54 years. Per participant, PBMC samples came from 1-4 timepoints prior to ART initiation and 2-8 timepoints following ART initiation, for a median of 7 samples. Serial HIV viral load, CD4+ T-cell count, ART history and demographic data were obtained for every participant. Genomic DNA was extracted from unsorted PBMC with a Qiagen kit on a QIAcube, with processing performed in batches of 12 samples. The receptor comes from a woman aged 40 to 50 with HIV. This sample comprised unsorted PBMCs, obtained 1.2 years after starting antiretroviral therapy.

The nucleotide sequence is TGTGCCAGTAAACTTGGGGGAACCGGGAATCAGCCCCAGCATTTT. This encodes CASKLGGTGNQPQHF. The chain couples TRBV6-5 to TRBJ1-5; the best D guess is TRBD1, with 5 bases matching. V sheds 9 bases and J sheds 4 bases, leaving 19 bases between their ends. Counted from cysteine to phenylalanine, this CDR3 has 15 amino acids. Only the CDR3 DNA stays, 45 bases, in frame from base 1. From the germline V gene, CDR1 is MNHEY and CDR2 is SVGAGI.